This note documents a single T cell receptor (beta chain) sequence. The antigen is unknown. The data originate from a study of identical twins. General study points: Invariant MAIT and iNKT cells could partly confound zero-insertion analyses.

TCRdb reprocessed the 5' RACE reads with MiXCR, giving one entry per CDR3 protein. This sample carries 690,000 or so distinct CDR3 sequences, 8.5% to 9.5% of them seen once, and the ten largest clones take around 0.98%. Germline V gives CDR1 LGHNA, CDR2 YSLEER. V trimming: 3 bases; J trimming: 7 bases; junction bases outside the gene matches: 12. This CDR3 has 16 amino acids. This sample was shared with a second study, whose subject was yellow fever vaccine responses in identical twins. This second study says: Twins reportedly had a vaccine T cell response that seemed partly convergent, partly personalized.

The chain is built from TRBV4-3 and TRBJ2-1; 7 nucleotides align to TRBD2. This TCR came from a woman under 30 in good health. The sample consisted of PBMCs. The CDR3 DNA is TGCGCCAGCAGCCACACCGGGACGGTGGGGGGGAATGAGCAGTTCTTC. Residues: CASSHTGTVGGNEQFF.